The rows below give T cell receptor beta chains drawn from one sample of a study of OX40 agonist ivuxolimab in advanced cancers. Sequencing used immunoSEQ multiplex PCR; TCRdb keeps in-frame clones, though not all of them. The data show approximately 79,000 clones, with 86% seen just once and about 0.89% held by the top ten. The sample consisted of CD4+ or CD8+ T cells sorted from blood, taken in a trial of the OX40 agonist ivuxolimab. The receptors were gathered from an adult with an advanced solid tumor such as melanoma, head and neck, liver or kidney cancer. Both conserved end residues are part of each CDR3. D genes are given only for firm matches. Where a row states a size, it is once, few, many or the class of an expanded clone; other rows omit it.

d_gene: TRBD2; j_gene: TRBJ2-5; v_gene: TRBV5-4; len: 14; abundance: .; CDR3aa: CASSPGGFQETQYF; CDR3nt: TGTGCCAGCAGCCCCGGGGGGTTCCAAGAGACCCAGTACTTC
d_gene: .; j_gene: TRBJ2-5; v_gene: TRBV21-1; len: 17; abundance: .; CDR3aa: CASTTTSGASYGETQYF; CDR3nt: TGTGCCAGCACCACCACGAGCGGGGCTAGCTACGGGGAGACCCAGTACTTC
d_gene: .; j_gene: TRBJ1-2; v_gene: TRBV11-2; len: 13; abundance: few; CDR3aa: CASSLESNYGYTF; CDR3nt: TGTGCCAGCAGCTTAGAAAGTAACTATGGCTACACCTTC
d_gene: .; j_gene: TRBJ1-3; v_gene: TRBV15; len: 16; abundance: once; CDR3aa: CATSRQDSYSGNTIYF; CDR3nt: TGTGCCACCAGCAGGCAAGACTCTTACTCTGGAAACACCATATATTTT
d_gene: .; j_gene: TRBJ1-6; v_gene: TRBV18; len: 16; abundance: .; CDR3aa: CASSDSESSYNSPLHF; CDR3nt: TGTGCCAGCTCAGACAGCGAAAGCTCCTATAATTCACCCCTCCACTTT
d_gene: .; j_gene: TRBJ2-3; v_gene: TRBV7-9; len: 15; abundance: .; CDR3aa: CASSLVALRADTQYF; CDR3nt: TGTGCCAGCAGCTTAGTAGCACTACGTGCAGATACGCAGTATTTT
d_gene: TRBD2; j_gene: TRBJ2-7; v_gene: TRBV27; len: 16; abundance: .; CDR3aa: CASSSLAGGGKNEQYF; CDR3nt: TGTGCCAGCAGTTCACTAGCGGGAGGGGGTAAGAACGAGCAGTACTTC
d_gene: .; j_gene: TRBJ2-4; v_gene: TRBV18; len: 14; abundance: once; CDR3aa: CASSQQGGKNIQYF; CDR3nt: TGTGCCAGCTCACAACAGGGTGGCAAAAACATTCAGTACTTC
d_gene: .; j_gene: TRBJ1-5; v_gene: TRBV19; len: 16; abundance: .; CDR3aa: CASSISGTGLNQPQHF; CDR3nt: TGTGCCAGTAGTATATCGGGGACGGGCCTCAATCAGCCCCAGCATTTT
d_gene: .; j_gene: TRBJ1-4; v_gene: TRBV7-9; len: 12; abundance: .; CDR3aa: CASSFGDEKLFF; CDR3nt: TGTGCCAGCAGCTTTGGGGATGAAAAACTGTTTTTT
d_gene: .; j_gene: TRBJ2-3; v_gene: TRBV5-1; len: 13; abundance: .; CDR3aa: CASSSAGADTQYF; CDR3nt: TGCGCCAGCAGCTCTGCAGGGGCAGATACGCAGTATTTT
d_gene: TRBD1; j_gene: TRBJ1-2; v_gene: TRBV6-1; len: 14; abundance: .; CDR3aa: CASRKTGESGGYTF; CDR3nt: TGTGCCAGCAGGAAGACAGGGGAATCTGGCGGCTACACCTTC
d_gene: TRBD2; j_gene: TRBJ2-4; v_gene: TRBV4-3; len: 14; abundance: .; CDR3aa: CASSQERWAGDQYF; CDR3nt: TGCGCCAGCAGCCAAGAGAGGTGGGCGGGGGATCAGTACTTC
d_gene: TRBD1; j_gene: TRBJ2-7; v_gene: TRBV2; len: 15; abundance: .; CDR3aa: CASIPSTGGSREQYF; CDR3nt: TGTGCCAGCATACCCTCGACAGGGGGCTCTCGCGAGCAGTACTTC
d_gene: TRBD1; j_gene: TRBJ2-3; v_gene: TRBV4-2; len: 17; abundance: .; CDR3aa: CASSRGKGQTYTDTQYF; CDR3nt: TGTGCCAGCAGCCGGGGGAAGGGACAGACTTACACAGATACGCAGTATTTT
d_gene: TRBD1; j_gene: TRBJ1-1; v_gene: TRBV5-4; len: 14; abundance: once; CDR3aa: CASSLGQDNTEAFF; CDR3nt: TGCGCCAGCAGCTTGGGACAGGACAACACTGAAGCTTTCTTT
d_gene: .; j_gene: TRBJ1-4; v_gene: TRBV15; len: 14; abundance: .; CDR3aa: CATSRDKGQEKLFF; CDR3nt: TGTGCCACCAGCAGAGATAAAGGCCAAGAAAAACTGTTTTTT
d_gene: .; j_gene: TRBJ1-2; v_gene: TRBV2; len: 13; abundance: .; CDR3aa: CASSESEVYGYTF; CDR3nt: TGTGCCAGCAGTGAAAGTGAAGTATATGGCTACACCTTC
d_gene: TRBD1; j_gene: TRBJ2-1; v_gene: TRBV9; len: 14; abundance: .; CDR3aa: CASSVQGAGNEQFF; CDR3nt: TGTGCCAGCAGCGTTCAGGGGGCGGGCAATGAGCAGTTCTTC
d_gene: TRBD1; j_gene: TRBJ2-7; v_gene: TRBV5-1; len: 15; abundance: once; CDR3aa: CASSPLTGASYEQYF; CDR3nt: TGCGCCAGCAGCCCCCTGACAGGGGCCTCCTACGAGCAGTACTTC
d_gene: TRBD2; j_gene: TRBJ2-1; v_gene: TRBV6-5; len: 13; abundance: .; CDR3aa: CASSYGPSGGQFF; CDR3nt: TGTGCCAGCAGTTACGGGCCAAGCGGGGGGCAGTTCTTC
d_gene: .; j_gene: TRBJ2-5; v_gene: TRBV7-7; len: 15; abundance: .; CDR3aa: CASSLVGGFQETQYF; CDR3nt: TGTGCCAGCAGCTTAGTAGGCGGATTCCAAGAGACCCAGTACTTC
d_gene: .; j_gene: TRBJ1-5; v_gene: TRBV19; len: 13; abundance: .; CDR3aa: CASSRIIDQPQHF; CDR3nt: TGTGCCAGTAGTCGAATTATTGATCAGCCCCAGCATTTT
d_gene: .; j_gene: TRBJ2-7; v_gene: TRBV5-1; len: 14; abundance: .; CDR3aa: CASSFDVHTYEQYF; CDR3nt: TGCGCCAGCAGCTTTGATGTGCACACCTACGAGCAGTACTTC
d_gene: .; j_gene: TRBJ1-1; v_gene: TRBV10-3; len: 14; abundance: .; CDR3aa: CAITQTIMNTEAFF; CDR3nt: TGTGCCATCACACAGACTATTATGAACACTGAAGCTTTCTTT
d_gene: .; j_gene: TRBJ2-3; v_gene: TRBV7-2; len: 14; abundance: .; CDR3aa: CASSFGQLADTQYF; CDR3nt: TGTGCCAGCAGCTTCGGTCAGCTAGCGGATACGCAGTATTTT
d_gene: .; j_gene: TRBJ2-2; v_gene: TRBV28; len: 16; abundance: .; CDR3aa: CASAGLQGLGTGELFF; CDR3nt: TGTGCCAGCGCCGGACTCCAGGGCCTTGGCACCGGGGAGCTGTTTTTT
d_gene: .; j_gene: TRBJ2-3; v_gene: TRBV7-2; len: 13; abundance: .; CDR3aa: CASSLPPGDTQYF; CDR3nt: TGTGCCAGCAGCTTACCTCCCGGAGATACGCAGTATTTT
d_gene: .; j_gene: TRBJ2-5; v_gene: TRBV2; len: 12; abundance: .; CDR3aa: CASSAGSETQYF; CDR3nt: TGTGCCAGCAGCGCAGGGTCGGAGACCCAGTACTTC
d_gene: .; j_gene: TRBJ1-2; v_gene: TRBV30; len: 12; abundance: .; CDR3aa: CAWSPGVYGYTF; CDR3nt: TGTGCCTGGAGTCCAGGAGTCTATGGCTACACCTTC
d_gene: .; j_gene: TRBJ1-5; v_gene: TRBV19; len: 14; abundance: .; CDR3aa: CASSTTVMNQPQHF; CDR3nt: TGTGCCAGTAGTACGACAGTTATGAATCAGCCCCAGCATTTT
d_gene: TRBD1; j_gene: TRBJ2-2; v_gene: TRBV7-9; len: 16; abundance: .; CDR3aa: CASSLETGRKTGELFF; CDR3nt: TGTGCCAGCAGCCTCGAGACAGGGAGAAAGACCGGGGAGCTGTTTTTT
d_gene: .; j_gene: TRBJ1-6; v_gene: TRBV13; len: 16; abundance: .; CDR3aa: CASSLGVRSPNSPLHF; CDR3nt: TGTGCCAGCAGCTTAGGGGTTCGGAGTCCTAATTCACCCCTCCACTTT
d_gene: .; j_gene: TRBJ2-2; v_gene: TRBV11-2; len: 13; abundance: .; CDR3aa: CASSLDISGELFF; CDR3nt: TGTGCCAGCAGCTTAGATATTTCCGGGGAGCTGTTTTTT
d_gene: .; j_gene: TRBJ1-2; v_gene: TRBV11-2; len: 11; abundance: .; CDR3aa: CASSSTGGYTF; CDR3nt: TGTGCCAGCAGCTCAACCGGCGGCTACACCTTC
d_gene: TRBD1; j_gene: TRBJ1-3; v_gene: TRBV18; len: 14; abundance: once; CDR3aa: CASSPLTGADTIYF; CDR3nt: TGTGCCAGCTCACCGTTGACAGGGGCGGACACCATATATTTT
d_gene: .; j_gene: TRBJ2-2; v_gene: TRBV30; len: 13; abundance: .; CDR3aa: CAWSGGYTGELFF; CDR3nt: TGTGCCTGGAGCGGAGGGTACACCGGGGAGCTGTTTTTT
d_gene: TRBD2; j_gene: TRBJ2-1; v_gene: TRBV19; len: 16; abundance: .; CDR3aa: CASSRTSGRAGNEQFF; CDR3nt: TGTGCCAGTAGTAGAACTAGCGGGAGGGCCGGGAATGAGCAGTTCTTC
d_gene: .; j_gene: TRBJ1-5; v_gene: TRBV5-1; len: 14; abundance: .; CDR3aa: CASSPDGGGQPQHF; CDR3nt: TGCGCCAGCAGCCCGGACGGGGGAGGACAGCCCCAGCATTTT
d_gene: .; j_gene: TRBJ1-2; v_gene: TRBV4-3; len: 15; abundance: .; CDR3aa: CASSQVRGEGYGYTF; CDR3nt: TGCGCCAGCAGCCAAGTCCGGGGAGAGGGCTATGGCTACACCTTC
d_gene: .; j_gene: TRBJ1-2; v_gene: TRBV19; len: 16; abundance: .; CDR3aa: CASSEHSERRYYGYTF; CDR3nt: TGTGCCAGTAGTGAGCACTCCGAAAGGCGATACTATGGCTACACCTTC